Presented here are 15 T cell receptor beta chains from one specimen sequenced in a study of T-cell memory formation after mild COVID-19. TCRdb reprocessed the 5' RACE reads via MiXCR and lists one record per CDR3 protein. The sample records some 350,000 distinct CDR3 sequences, around 15% being singletons. The sample consisted of PBMCs or a T cell subset sorted from them (not recorded which). The receptor set was obtained from a man younger than 30 who had mild COVID-19 (a few samples of this study predate the infection). Cell type and time point are not known.

The chain combines TRBV12-3 or TRBV12-4 with TRBJ2-1; TRBD1 matches 7 bases. V lost 5 bases and J lost 9; bases outside the gene matches: 10. The CDR3 extends over 14 amino acids. CDR3 in amino acids: CASSPPDRYREQFF. CDR3 in DNA: TGTGCCAGCAGTCCTCCGGACAGGTACCGTGAGCAGTTCTTC.

This CDR3 is CASSLVVVPDTQYF. In nucleotides, the CDR3 is TGTGCCAGCAGCTTGGTGGTGGTACCAGATACGCAGTATTTT. The chain combines TRBV5-5 with TRBJ2-3; D is unresolved. Germline V gene data show CDR1 as SGHKS and CDR2 as YYEKEE (reference sequence). Trimming removed 0 bases at V and 4 bases at J, with 9 bases between. This CDR3 region has 14 residues.

The chain is built from TRBV7-2 and TRBJ2-6; no reliable D call. Germline assignment: CDR1 SGHTA and CDR2 FQGNSA. V was shortened by 4 bases and J by 1 base, with 14 bases between the two germline ends. The CDR3 spans 17 residues. In DNA form, the CDR3 reads TGTGCCAGCAGCTCTGGGTCACCCCTATCTGGGGCCAACGTCCTGACTTTC. It is translated as CASSSGSPLSGANVLTF.

J is TRBJ2-3 and V is TRBV5-6; weak D call: TRBD2 (6 bases). CDR3 length: 14 amino acids. Trimming pared 1 base from V and 4 bases from J, leaving 10 bases between. In germline, CDR1 is SGHDT, CDR2 YYEEEE. The CDR3 sequence: CASSLRLVSDTQYF. The CDR3 coding sequence is TGTGCCAGCAGCTTGAGACTAGTCTCAGATACGCAGTATTTT.

The gene calls are TRBV7-3 and TRBJ1-5, with D unclear. CDR1 SGHTA and CDR2 FQGTGA come from the germline V gene. V lost 6 bases and J 1 base, leaving 19 bases between the germline ends. CDR3 size: 17 residues. The CDR3 region has the DNA TGTGCCAGCAGGGGCCGGATTTTTCCGGCGAGCAATCAGCCCCAGCATTTT. Protein sequence: CASRGRIFPASNQPQHF.

The chain employs TRBV4-2 and TRBJ2-5, with 9 bases lining up with TRBD2. V dropped 8 bases and J dropped 0; count of bases not matched to a gene: 7. Germline CDR1 is LGHNA and CDR2 is YNFKEQ. CDR3 length: 15 amino acids. CDR3 DNA: TGTGCCAGCCGCGGGGGGGATTCGTACCAAGAGACCCAGTACTTC. Its translation: CASRGGDSYQETQYF.

In DNA, the CDR3 is TGTGCCAGCTCCCCCGCCGACGGGCTTGGCCACGAGCAGTACGTC. It translates to CASSPADGLGHEQYV. The chain employs TRBV18 and TRBJ2-7, with D hard to call. This CDR3 is built from 15 residues. Germline V gives CDR1 KGHSH, CDR2 LQKENI. V lost 6 bases and J lost 5, with 20 bases in between.

This clonotype was detected a few times. The V and J genes are TRBV27 and TRBJ2-7; D is undetermined. The germline gives CDR1 MNHEY, CDR2 SMNVEV (reference sequence). The length of the CDR3 is 14 residues. Trimming shortened V by 6 bases and J by 4 bases, and 16 bases separated the two germline ends. CDR3 coding DNA: TGTGCCAGCAGCCCCTCGGGTATCGGTTACGAGCAGTACTTC. Its translation is CASSPSGIGYEQYF.

This clonotype was seen a few times. The chain recombines TRBV6-5 with TRBJ2-7, with 8 positions matching TRBD1. The CDR3 has 15 residues. V lost 0 bases, J lost 2 bases, and 3 bases stayed unmatched. The germline V gene encodes CDR1 MNHEY and CDR2 SVGAGI. CDR3 amino acids: CASSYSTGATYEQYF. CDR3 nucleotide sequence: TGTGCCAGCAGTTACTCGACAGGGGCCACCTACGAGCAGTACTTC.

The sample holds many counts of this clonotype. The rearrangement uses TRBV19 and TRBJ2-3; D gene ambiguous. This CDR3 is 15 amino acids long. Germline CDR1 is LNHDA and CDR2 is SQIVND (reference sequence). Trimming cost V 4 bases and J 8 bases, with 19 bases left between them. This CDR3 reads CASSRYSTSLGTQYF. CDR3 sequence (DNA): TGTGCCAGTAGTAGGTACAGCACCTCACTGGGTACGCAGTATTTT. Full variable domain (rest looked up from reference TRBV19 and TRBJ2-3): DGGITQSPKYLFRKEGQNVTLSCEQNLNHDAMYWYRQDPGQGLRLIYYSQIVNDFQKGDIAEGYSVSREKKESFPLTVTSAQKNPTAFYLCASSRYSTSLGTQYFGPGTRLTVL.

This clonotype was seen a few times. This chain links TRBV28 with TRBJ2-7; TRBD2 matches at 13 bases. The CDR3 extends over 14 amino acids. V lost 7 bases and J lost 6; bases outside the gene matches: 6. Germline CDR1 MDHEN, CDR2 SYDVKM. CDR3: CASIRTSGGFEQYV. In nucleotides, the CDR3 is TGTGCCAGCATTAGGACTAGCGGGGGTTTCGAGCAGTACGTC.

The chain uses TRBV2 and TRBJ1-1; unclear D gene. The CDR3 has 16 amino acids. Looked up from germline, CDR1 is SNHLY and CDR2 is FYNNEI. V lost 0 bases, J lost 1 base, and 12 bases lay in between. The CDR3 loop reads CASSEAGKGWNTEAFF. CDR3 nucleotides: TGTGCCAGCAGTGAAGCGGGTAAGGGCTGGAACACTGAAGCTTTCTTT.

This clonotype was seen many times. The rearrangement links TRBV20-1 to TRBJ2-1, with 11 bases lining up with TRBD2. Looked up from germline, CDR1 is DFQATT and CDR2 is SNEGSKA (reference sequence). With V trimmed by 6 bases and J by 7 bases, 8 bases remained unmatched. The CDR3 loop spans 14 amino acids. In nucleotides, the CDR3 is TGCAGTGCAAATCTAGCGGGGGGCTGGAATGAGCAGTTCTTC. Its protein is CSANLAGGWNEQFF.

A few counts support this clonotype. The chain recombines TRBV2 with TRBJ2-5; 12 nucleotides agree with TRBD2. CDR1 is SNHLY and CDR2 is FYNNEI in the germline V gene. This CDR3 spans 15 amino acids. J gave up 4 bases and V 5 bases, and 5 bases lay outside the gene matches. As DNA, the CDR3 is TGTGCCAGCAGTTCCGGGACTAGCGGGCGAGAGACCCAGTACTTC. This sequence encodes CASSSGTSGRETQYF. Combining the CDR3 with reference TRBV2 and TRBJ2-5 gives the whole variable domain EPEVTQTPSHQVTQMGQEVILRCVPISNHLYFYWYRQILGQKVEFLVSFYNNEISEKSEIFDDQFSVERPDGSNFTLKIRSTKLEDSAMYFCASSSGTSGRETQYFGPGTRLLVL.

The genes are TRBV29-1 and TRBJ2-2; possible D gene TRBD2, 5 bases. V lost 5 bases and J lost 6, with 13 bases in between. Germline loops: CDR1 SQVTM, CDR2 ANQGSEA. CDR3 length equals 13 residues. The CDR3 nucleotides are TGCAGCGTTCCGGGCGGGCATCCCGGGGAGCTGTTTTTT. Translation gives CSVPGGHPGELFF.